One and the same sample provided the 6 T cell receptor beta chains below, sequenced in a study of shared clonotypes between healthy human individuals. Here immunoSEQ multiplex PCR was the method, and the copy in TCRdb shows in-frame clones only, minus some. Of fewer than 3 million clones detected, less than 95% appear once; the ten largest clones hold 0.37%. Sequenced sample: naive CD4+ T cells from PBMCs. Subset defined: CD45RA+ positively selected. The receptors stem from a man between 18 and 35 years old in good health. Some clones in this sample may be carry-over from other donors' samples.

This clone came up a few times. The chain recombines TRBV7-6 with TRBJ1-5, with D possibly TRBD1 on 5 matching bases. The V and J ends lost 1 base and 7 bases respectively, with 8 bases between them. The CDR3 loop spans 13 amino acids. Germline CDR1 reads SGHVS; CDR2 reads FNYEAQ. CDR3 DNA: TGTGCCAGCAGCTTAGGGAAGGGGCAGCCCCAGCATTTT. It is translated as CASSLGKGQPQHF.

As DNA, the CDR3 is TGCAGCGTTCCGAGGGGGCCGACTACAGACACCGGGGAGCTGTTTTTT. Translating gives CSVPRGPTTDTGELFF. The chain couples TRBV29-1 to TRBJ2-2; 7 bases line up with TRBD1. This CDR3 is 16 amino acids long. Germline loops: CDR1 SQVTM, CDR2 ANQGSEA. J lost 3 bases, V lost 5 bases, and 12 bases had no gene match.

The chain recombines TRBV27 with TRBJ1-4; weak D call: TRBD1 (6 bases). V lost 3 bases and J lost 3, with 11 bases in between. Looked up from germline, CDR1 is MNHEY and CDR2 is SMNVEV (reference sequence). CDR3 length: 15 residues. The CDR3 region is CASSFDRGPNEKLFF. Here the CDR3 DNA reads TGTGCCAGCAGTTTCGACCGGGGGCCTAATGAAAAACTGTTTTTT.

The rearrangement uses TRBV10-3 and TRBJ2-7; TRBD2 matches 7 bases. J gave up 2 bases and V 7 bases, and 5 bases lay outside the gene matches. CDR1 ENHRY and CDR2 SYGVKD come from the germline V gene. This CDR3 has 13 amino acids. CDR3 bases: TGTGCCATCAAGAGGCGGGAGCCCTACGAGCAGTACTTC. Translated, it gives CAIKRREPYEQYF.

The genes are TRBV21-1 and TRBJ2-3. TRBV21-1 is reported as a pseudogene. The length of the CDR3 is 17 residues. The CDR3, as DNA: TGTGCCAGCAGCAAAGCTGGAGGGGGGCCTAGCACAGATACGCAGTATTTT. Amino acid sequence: CASSKAGGGPSTDTQYF.

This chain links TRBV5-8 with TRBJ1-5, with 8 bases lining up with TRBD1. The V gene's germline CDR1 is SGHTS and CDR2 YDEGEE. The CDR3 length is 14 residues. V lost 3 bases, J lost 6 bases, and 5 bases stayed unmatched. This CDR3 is CASSSRTGSQPQHF. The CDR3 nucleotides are TGTGCCAGCAGCTCTAGGACAGGGAGTCAGCCCCAGCATTTT.